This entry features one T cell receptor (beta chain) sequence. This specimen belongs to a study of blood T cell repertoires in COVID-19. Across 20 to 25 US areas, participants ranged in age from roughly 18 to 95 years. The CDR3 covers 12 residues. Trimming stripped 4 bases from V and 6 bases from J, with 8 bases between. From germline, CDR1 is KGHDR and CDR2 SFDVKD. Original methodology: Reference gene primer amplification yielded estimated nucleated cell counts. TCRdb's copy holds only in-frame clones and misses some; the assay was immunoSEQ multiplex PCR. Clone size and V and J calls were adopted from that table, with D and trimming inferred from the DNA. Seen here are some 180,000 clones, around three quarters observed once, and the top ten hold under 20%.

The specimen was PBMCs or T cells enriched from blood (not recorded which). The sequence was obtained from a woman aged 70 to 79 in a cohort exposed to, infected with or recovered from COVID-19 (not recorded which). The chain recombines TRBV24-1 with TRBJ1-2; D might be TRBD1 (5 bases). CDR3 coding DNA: TGTGCCACCAGTGACGCGGGACATGGCTACACCTTC. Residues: CATSDAGHGYTF.